What follows describes a single T cell receptor (beta chain). This entry is derived from a study of T-cell memory formation after mild COVID-19. Each CDR3 protein is one row after TCRdb ran MiXCR on the 5' RACE reads. The sample lists almost 550,000 distinct CDR3 sequences; roughly 20% were seen once. The CDR3 loop spans 15 amino acids. The V gene end was trimmed by 3 bases and the J gene end by 2 bases; junction bases not matched to a gene: 5. Germline V lookup: CDR1 KGHDR, CDR2 SFDVKD. The sequenced sample consisted of PBMCs or a T cell subset sorted from them (not recorded which). The TCR was taken from an adult woman who had mild COVID-19 (a few samples of this study predate the infection). Cell type and time point are not known. The genes are TRBV24-1 and TRBJ1-2; 7 nucleotides match TRBD1. In DNA, the CDR3 is TGTGCCACCAGTGATGCCCGACAGGGAAACTATGGCTACACCTTC. Encoded protein: CATSDARQGNYGYTF.